The clone carrying this T cell receptor (beta chain) has just one count. RNA transcripts yielded amplified TCR beta CDR3 regions. The TCR CDR3 first-round RT-PCR relied on the HTBI primer set. TCRdb analysed the multiplex PCR reads with MiXCR anew, one entry per CDR3 protein. Here the sample spans about 290,000 distinct CDR3 sequences, approximately 18% being singletons. The germline V gene has CDR1 GTSNPN and CDR2 SVGIG (reference sequence). CDR3 length equals 17 residues. V lost 4 bases and J lost 4; bases outside the gene matches: 13. The sample is drawn from a study of T cells in Graves' hyperthyroidism and ophthalmopathy.

This TCR was recovered from a man aged 45-65 years with Graves' ophthalmopathy. The chain joins TRBV30 to TRBJ1-5; 10 nucleotides line up with TRBD1. The specimen sequenced was blood. The chain's CDR3 is CAWNDNIGTGVNQPQHF. The CDR3 DNA follows: TGTGCCTGGAACGATAATATCGGGACAGGGGTGAATCAGCCCCAGCATTTT. Combining the CDR3 with reference TRBV30 and TRBJ1-5 gives the whole variable domain SQTIHQWPATLVQPVGSPLSLECTVEGTSNPNLYWYRQAAGRGLQLLFYSVGIGQISSEVPQNLSASRPQDRQFILSSKKLLLSDSGFYLCAWNDNIGTGVNQPQHFGDGTRLSIL.